This TCR beta chain came from a study of cytomegalovirus exposure and HLA in healthy donors. Some clones are missing from TCRdb's copy, which holds only in-frame ones; the method was immunoSEQ multiplex PCR. The data show around 150,000 clones, approximately 84% seen once. Donors were drawn from the roughly 110-subject validation cohort, separate from the 666-subject first cohort. Trimming pared 1 base from V and 2 bases from J, leaving 4 bases between. The CDR3 is made up of 13 amino acids. Germline V lookup: CDR1 SGHVS, CDR2 FNYEAQ. The genes are TRBV7-6 and TRBJ2-3; D gene ambiguous. The sample comprised PBMCs. This receptor was identified in a man between 25 and 39 years old in good health and CMV-seropositive. The CDR3 reads CASSLDYTDTQYF. CDR3 DNA: TGTGCCAGCAGCTTAGACTACACAGATACGCAGTATTTT.